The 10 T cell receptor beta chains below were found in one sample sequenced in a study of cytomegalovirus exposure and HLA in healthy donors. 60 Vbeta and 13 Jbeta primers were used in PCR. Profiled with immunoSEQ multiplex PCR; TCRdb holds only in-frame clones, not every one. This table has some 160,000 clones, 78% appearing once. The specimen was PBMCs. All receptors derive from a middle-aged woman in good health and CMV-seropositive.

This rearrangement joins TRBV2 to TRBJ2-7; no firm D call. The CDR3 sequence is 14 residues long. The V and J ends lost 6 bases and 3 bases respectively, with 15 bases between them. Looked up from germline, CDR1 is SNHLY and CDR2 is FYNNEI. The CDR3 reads CASSVHSWSYEQYF. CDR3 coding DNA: TGTGCCAGCAGCGTGCATAGTTGGAGCTACGAGCAGTACTTC.

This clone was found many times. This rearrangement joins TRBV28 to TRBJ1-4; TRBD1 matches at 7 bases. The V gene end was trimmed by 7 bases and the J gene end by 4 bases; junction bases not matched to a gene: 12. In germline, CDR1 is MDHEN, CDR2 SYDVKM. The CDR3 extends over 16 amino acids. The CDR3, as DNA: TGTGCCAGCACCCCACCCGGGAGGGGGCTTAATGAAAAACTGTTTTTT. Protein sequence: CASTPPGRGLNEKLFF.

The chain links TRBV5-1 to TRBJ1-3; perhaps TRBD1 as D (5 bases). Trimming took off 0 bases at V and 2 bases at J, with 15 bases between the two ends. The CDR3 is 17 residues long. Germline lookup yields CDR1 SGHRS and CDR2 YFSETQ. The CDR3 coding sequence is TGCGCCAGCAGCTTGGGGGGCAGGGAACAAGCTGGAAACACCATATATTTT. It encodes CASSLGGREQAGNTIYF.

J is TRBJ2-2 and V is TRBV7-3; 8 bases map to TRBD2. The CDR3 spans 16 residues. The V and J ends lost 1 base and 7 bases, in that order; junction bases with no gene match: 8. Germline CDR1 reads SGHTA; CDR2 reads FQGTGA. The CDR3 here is CASSLNSAGGIGELFF. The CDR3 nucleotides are TGTGCCAGCAGCTTAAATTCTGCGGGGGGCATCGGGGAGCTGTTTTTT.

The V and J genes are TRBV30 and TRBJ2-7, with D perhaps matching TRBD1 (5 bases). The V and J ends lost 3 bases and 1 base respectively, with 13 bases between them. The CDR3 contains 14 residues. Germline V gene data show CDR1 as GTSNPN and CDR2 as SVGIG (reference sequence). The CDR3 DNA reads TGTGCCTGGAGCAACACACAGGTTTCCTACGAGCAGTACTTC. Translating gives CAWSNTQVSYEQYF. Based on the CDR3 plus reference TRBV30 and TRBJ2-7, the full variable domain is SQTIHQWPATLVQPVGSPLSLECTVEGTSNPNLYWYRQAAGRGLQLLFYSVGIGQISSEVPQNLSASRPQDRQFILSSKKLLLSDSGFYLCAWSNTQVSYEQYFGPGTRLTVT.

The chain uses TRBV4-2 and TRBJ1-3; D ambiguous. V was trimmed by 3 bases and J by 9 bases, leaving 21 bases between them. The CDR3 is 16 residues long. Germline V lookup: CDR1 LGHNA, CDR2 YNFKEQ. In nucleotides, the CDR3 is TGTGCCAGCAGCCACCCTCCGACGATGGTTCCAGGCACCATATATTTT. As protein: CASSHPPTMVPGTIYF.

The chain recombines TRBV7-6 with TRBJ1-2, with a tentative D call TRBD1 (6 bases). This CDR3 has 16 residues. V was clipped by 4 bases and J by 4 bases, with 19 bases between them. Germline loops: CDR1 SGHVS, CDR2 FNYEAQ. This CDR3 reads CASSSVHGTFGYGYTF. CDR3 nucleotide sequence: TGTGCCAGCAGCTCCGTCCACGGGACATTTGGCTATGGCTACACCTTC.

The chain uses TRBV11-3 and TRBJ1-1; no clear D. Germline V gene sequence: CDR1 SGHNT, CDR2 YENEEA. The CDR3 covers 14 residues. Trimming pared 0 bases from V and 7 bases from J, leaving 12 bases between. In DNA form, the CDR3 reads TGTGCCAGCAGCTTAGAGTATCCAGGCAGTGAAGCTTTCTTT. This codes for CASSLEYPGSEAFF.

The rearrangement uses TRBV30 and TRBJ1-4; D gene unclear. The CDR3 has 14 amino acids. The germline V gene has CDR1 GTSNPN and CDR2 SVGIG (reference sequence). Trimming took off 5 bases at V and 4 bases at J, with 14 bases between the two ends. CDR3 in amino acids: CAWEATGFNEKLFF. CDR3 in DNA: TGTGCCTGGGAAGCCACGGGATTTAATGAAAAACTGTTTTTT.

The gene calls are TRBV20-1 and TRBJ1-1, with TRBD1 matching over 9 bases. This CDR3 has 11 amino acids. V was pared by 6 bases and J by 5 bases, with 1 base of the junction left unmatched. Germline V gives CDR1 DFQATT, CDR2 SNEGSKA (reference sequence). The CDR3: CSADRGTEAFF. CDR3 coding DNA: TGCAGTGCAGACAGGGGGACTGAAGCTTTCTTT.